There are a few counts of the clone carrying this TCR beta chain. Antigen specificity is unknown. The entry originates in a study of post-analysis software for immune sequencing data. Study details: Multiple sclerosis in the patients followed relapsing-remitting, secondary progressive and progressive-relapsing courses.

Unique molecular identifiers tagged the TCR beta cDNA libraries. Input populations of about 0.9 to 10 million T cells gave rise to around 500,000 cDNA molecules. TCRdb reanalysed the PCR reads using MiXCR and keeps one entry per CDR3 protein. Here the sample spans about 800,000 distinct CDR3 sequences, less than 35% being singletons. Broader study findings: About five TRBV segments occurring more often in patients than controls included TRBV5-6, TRBV5-1 and TRBV20-1.

Germline CDR1 DFQATT, CDR2 SNEGSKA (reference sequence). V was pared by 7 bases and J by 5 bases, with 7 bases between. There are 10 residues in the CDR3. The receptor was derived from a girl under 18 with multiple sclerosis. The material sequenced was blood. V is TRBV20-1 and J is TRBJ2-3, with D unresolved. CDR3 protein: CSGLQDTQYF. The CDR3 nucleotides are TGCAGTGGTTTGCAAGATACGCAGTATTTT.